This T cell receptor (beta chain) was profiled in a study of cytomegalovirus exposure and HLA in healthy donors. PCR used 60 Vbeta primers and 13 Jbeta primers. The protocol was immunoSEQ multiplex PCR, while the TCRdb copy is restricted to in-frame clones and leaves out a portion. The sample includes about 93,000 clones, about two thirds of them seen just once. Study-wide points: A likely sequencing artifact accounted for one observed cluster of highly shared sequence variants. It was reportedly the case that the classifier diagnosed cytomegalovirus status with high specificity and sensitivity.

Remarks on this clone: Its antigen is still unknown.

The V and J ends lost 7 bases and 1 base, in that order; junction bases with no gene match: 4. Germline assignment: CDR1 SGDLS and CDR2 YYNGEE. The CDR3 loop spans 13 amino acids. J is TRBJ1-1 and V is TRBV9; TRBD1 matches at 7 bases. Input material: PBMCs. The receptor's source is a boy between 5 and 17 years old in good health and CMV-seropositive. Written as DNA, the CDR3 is TGTGCCAGCTCAGGACAGGCGAACACTGAAGCTTTCTTT. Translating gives CASSGQANTEAFF.